This T cell receptor beta chain was identified in a study of blood T cells in healthy people across ages. V was pared by 11 bases and J by 4 bases, with 10 bases of the junction left unmatched. CDR1 is MNHEY, CDR2 SVGEGT, per germline. The CDR3 length is 14 residues. Primed by a sample-barcoded 5' primer and a J-beta primer mix, a second PCR proceeded for about 6 to 11 cycles. TCRdb ran MiXCR on the 5' RACE reads and lists one entry per CDR3 protein. The table lists roughly 1.9 million distinct CDR3 sequences, approximately 40% of them singletons, with roughly 23% in the top ten. The sample comprised blood. The V call is TRBV6-2 or TRBV6-3, the J call TRBJ1-5; 8 nucleotides match TRBD1. This TCR was sampled from a human donor in good health. The CDR3 region is CAAMKGQANQPQHF. The CDR3 region has the DNA TGTGCCGCGATGAAGGGACAGGCAAATCAGCCCCAGCATTTT.